Below, 32 T cell receptor beta chains from the same sample are listed, as sequenced in a study of early T cells in non-severe SARS-CoV-2 infection. One entry per CDR3 protein results from TCRdb running MiXCR on the 5' RACE reads. The sample includes approximately 81,000 distinct CDR3 sequences, roughly 13% of them seen just once. The sequencing sample was made of whole blood. All receptors derive from an adult who was a healthcare worker with PCR-confirmed SARS-CoV-2 infection or an uninfected control (not recorded which).

This chain uses TRBV6-5 with TRBJ2-7, with 7 bases lining up with TRBD1. Looked up from germline, CDR1 is MNHEY and CDR2 is SVGAGI. Trimming cost V 6 bases and J 3 bases; bases outside gene matches: 14. This CDR3 comprises 16 residues. CDR3 sequence: CASRSPSGGRGYEQYF. CDR3 nucleotides: TGTGCCAGCAGATCACCTTCAGGGGGTCGGGGCTACGAGCAGTACTTC.

The chain joins TRBV12-3 or TRBV12-4 to TRBJ2-1; weak D call: TRBD2 (6 bases). Trimming removed 6 bases from V and 0 bases from J, with 24 bases in between. The CDR3 is 19 amino acids. CDR3 protein: CASRGGQGRINSSYNEQFF. For the CDR3, the DNA is TGTGCCAGCAGGGGGGGTCAGGGAAGAATTAATAGCTCCTACAATGAGCAGTTCTTC.

Many counts were recorded for this clonotype. The chain joins TRBV9 to TRBJ1-1; TRBD1 matches at 7 bases. Trimming at V came to 4 bases and at J to 4 bases, leaving 13 bases not matched to a gene. The germline gives CDR1 SGDLS, CDR2 YYNGEE. The CDR3 has 16 residues. DNA of the CDR3: TGTGCCAGCAGCCCCACTCCAGGGGGTCAGAGCACTGAAGCTTTCTTT. It translates to CASSPTPGGQSTEAFF.

This clonotype was counted at least ten times. V gene TRBV7-3 combines with J gene TRBJ1-1; a weak D match, TRBD1 (5 bases). This CDR3 spans 14 amino acids. The V end lost 3 bases, the J end lost 1 base, and 9 bases lay between the germline ends. Germline V gives CDR1 SGHTA, CDR2 FQGTGA. For the CDR3, the DNA is TGTGCCAGCAGCTTGTATGGGGGGAACACTGAAGCTTTCTTT. As protein: CASSLYGGNTEAFF.

Points on this clonotype: A much larger clone sits a single nucleotide away, making a read error possible. This chain joins TRBV4-1 and TRBJ2-1; a weak D match, TRBD2 (5 bases). CDR1 and CDR2 (germline): MGHRA, YSYEKL. The CDR3 runs 17 residues. This CDR3 is CASSQGIARSSHNEQFF. In DNA, the CDR3 is TGCGCCAGCAGCCAAGGTATAGCGAGGAGCTCCCACAATGAGCAGTTCTTC.

This clonotype was seen a few times. This chain uses TRBV28 with TRBJ2-6, with D hard to call. Deletions cut 6 bases from V and 9 bases from J, with 6 bases between. The CDR3 contains 11 residues. Germline V CDR1 and CDR2: MDHEN, SYDVKM. The CDR3 region has the DNA TGTGCCAGCAGCGTCGGCAACGTCCTGACTTTC. This translates into CASSVGNVLTF.

V usage is TRBV4-2 and J usage is TRBJ2-1, with D perhaps being TRBD1 or TRBD2 (5 bases each). The CDR3 has 15 residues. The germline gives CDR1 LGHNA, CDR2 YNFKEQ. V was trimmed by 1 base and J by 8 bases, leaving 15 bases between them. CDR3 nucleotide sequence: TGTGCCAGCAGCCAAGGTGGGGCGTCGGGGTATGAGCAGTTCTTC. Translating it yields CASSQGGASGYEQFF.

This clonotype was seen repeatedly, ten times or more. The chain couples TRBV19 to TRBJ2-3; D perhaps matches TRBD2 (5 bases). The V end was cut by 6 bases, the J end by 2 bases, with 15 bases between. The CDR3 contains 15 residues. Per germline, CDR1 LNHDA and CDR2 SQIVND (reference sequence). For the CDR3, the DNA is TGTGCCAGTAGAGATCACGGAGGCCCCACAGATACGCAGTATTTT. Its translation: CASRDHGGPTDTQYF.

The chain combines TRBV3-1 with TRBJ2-2; D is ambiguous. V lost 5 bases and J 7 bases, leaving 8 bases between the germline ends. The CDR3 contains 12 residues. From germline, CDR1 is LGHDT and CDR2 YNNKEL (reference sequence). CDR3 bases: TGTGCCAGCAGCTCTTGGGTCGGGGAGCTGTTTTTT. This translates into CASSSWVGELFF.

This clonotype has a handful of counts. This rearrangement joins TRBV12-3 or TRBV12-4 to TRBJ1-2; D remains unclear. The germline V and J ends were trimmed by 5 bases and 7 bases, with 8 bases remaining between them. The CDR3 contains 11 residues. The CDR3: CASSRRSGYTF. The CDR3 nucleotides are TGTGCCAGCAGTAGGCGAAGTGGCTACACCTTC.

This sequence joins TRBV27 and TRBJ2-7, with D hard to call. Germline assignment: CDR1 MNHEY and CDR2 SMNVEV (reference sequence). The CDR3 runs to 15 residues. The V end was cut by 2 bases, the J end by 6 bases, with 17 bases between. In nucleotides, the CDR3 is TGTGCCAGCAGTTTAAAGGCCCTAGAACGAGGCGAGCAGTACTTC. This translates into CASSLKALERGEQYF.

This sequence joins TRBV5-4 and TRBJ1-2; no definite D call. The V end lost 0 bases, the J end lost 2 bases, and 11 bases lay between the germline ends. The CDR3 is 15 amino acids. Germline lookup yields CDR1 SGHNT and CDR2 YYREEE (reference sequence). The CDR3 loop is CASSLGGVSNYGYTF. The CDR3 nucleotides are TGTGCCAGCAGCTTGGGTGGGGTTTCCAACTATGGCTACACCTTC.

The chain is built from TRBV7-9 and TRBJ2-2; D is uncertain. Germline V gives CDR1 SEHNR, CDR2 FQNEAQ (reference sequence). This CDR3 has 11 amino acids. V was trimmed by 3 bases and J by 6 bases, leaving 2 bases between them. DNA of the CDR3: TGTGCCAGCAGCTTCCCCGGGGAGCTGTTTTTT. Translating gives CASSFPGELFF. Looking up the rest from reference TRBV7-9 and TRBJ2-2 gives the full variable domain: DTGVSQNPRHKITKRGQNVTFRCDPISEHNRLYWYRQTLGQGPEFLTYFQNEAQLEKSRLLSDRFSAERPKGSFSTLEIQRTEQGDSAMYLCASSFPGELFFGEGSRLTVL.

This clonotype was seen at least ten times. The chain recombines TRBV14 with TRBJ1-2, with D possibly being TRBD1 (5 bases). In germline, CDR1 is SGHDN, CDR2 FVKESK. Deletions cut 4 bases from V and 5 bases from J, with 14 bases between. This CDR3 region has 14 residues. CDR3 residues: CASSRDRGPYGYTF. The CDR3, as DNA: TGTGCCAGCAGCCGAGACAGAGGGCCATATGGCTACACCTTC.

In its sample, this clonotype was seen many times. This chain joins TRBV7-9 and TRBJ2-1; D perhaps matches TRBD2 (5 bases). Looked up from germline, CDR1 is SEHNR and CDR2 is FQNEAQ (reference sequence). V gave up 1 base and J gave up 8 bases, with 15 bases separating them. CDR3 length: 15 amino acids. The CDR3 DNA reads as TGTGCCAGCAGCTTAGGTGCGGGTCTCTCCCATGAGCAGTTCTTC. Translated, it gives CASSLGAGLSHEQFF.

Of note for this clonotype: With a much larger clone just one base away, this may be a read error. The rearrangement links TRBV29-1 to TRBJ2-3; D is ambiguous. This CDR3 spans 13 amino acids. V lost 6 bases to trimming and J lost 4 bases, with 14 bases between them. Germline V gives CDR1 SQVTM, CDR2 ANQGSEA. The DNA for the CDR3 is TGCAGCGTACAACAGAGAAGGGCAGATACGCAGTATTTT. Translation gives CSVQQRRADTQYF.

In this sample, this clonotype turned up many times. V gene TRBV9 combines with J gene TRBJ2-5; D is possibly TRBD1 (6 bases). The CDR3 runs 15 residues. CDR1 is SGDLS and CDR2 is YYNGEE in the germline V gene. V lost 7 bases and J 1 base, leaving 17 bases between the germline ends. This CDR3 reads CASSLWGQTQETQYF. The CDR3 DNA is TGTGCCAGCTCACTCTGGGGGCAGACCCAAGAGACCCAGTACTTC.

V gene TRBV20-1 combines with J gene TRBJ2-7, with D maybe TRBD2 (6 bases). This CDR3 is 14 amino acids long. Germline assignment: CDR1 DFQATT and CDR2 SNEGSKA (reference sequence). Trimming stripped 3 bases from V and 2 bases from J, with 14 bases between. The CDR3 protein is CSARGGGSPYEQYF. CDR3 nucleotide sequence: TGCAGTGCTAGGGGAGGTGGCAGCCCCTACGAGCAGTACTTC.

This clonotype was seen more than once but under ten times. The chain uses TRBV10-2 and TRBJ2-1; 9 nucleotides match TRBD2. The CDR3 is 15 residues long. Germline V gene sequence: CDR1 WSHSY, CDR2 SAAADI. After removal of 4 bases from V and 4 bases from J, the junction contained 5 bases not matched to a gene. This CDR3 reads CASSGAGGPYNEQFF. The CDR3 DNA reads TGCGCCAGCAGTGGGGCGGGAGGGCCTTACAATGAGCAGTTCTTC.

The chain uses TRBV7-2 and TRBJ1-1; D gene unclear. The germline CDR1 and CDR2 sequences are SGHTA and FQGNSA. Trimming took 5 bases from V and 3 from J, leaving 10 bases between them. The CDR3 runs 13 residues. The CDR3 DNA reads TGTGCCAGCAGCCCACAGTCCTACACTGAAGCTTTCTTT. Its translation: CASSPQSYTEAFF.

The chain is built from TRBV30 and TRBJ2-7; D gene uncertain. V was cut by 2 bases and J by 3 bases, with 23 bases left in between. This CDR3 is 17 amino acids long. Germline loops: CDR1 GTSNPN, CDR2 SVGIG (reference sequence). Written as DNA, the CDR3 is TGTGCCTGGAGTAAGTATAACGGGCGCCGAAAAAACTACGAGCAGTACTTC. It specifies CAWSKYNGRRKNYEQYF.

In this sample, this clonotype turned up a few times. The chain recombines TRBV29-1 with TRBJ1-1, with TRBD1 identical over 7 bases. The V gene's germline CDR1 is SQVTM and CDR2 ANQGSEA. CDR3 length: 14 residues. V trimming: 3 bases; J trimming: 4 bases; junction bases outside the gene matches: 8. CDR3 bases: TGCAGCGTTGACAGACAGGGCGAAAGCACTGAAGCTTTCTTT. Protein: CSVDRQGESTEAFF.

This clonotype was observed a handful of times. The chain carries TRBV5-3 and TRBJ1-6; a weak D match, TRBD1 (5 bases). TRBV5-3 qualifies as an ORF whose function is uncertain. Trimming removed 4 bases at V and 12 bases at J, with 20 bases between. The CDR3 extends over 15 amino acids. The CDR3 sequence: CARSPPRAQIEPLHF. The CDR3 bases are TGTGCCAGAAGCCCACCCAGGGCCCAAATCGAACCCCTCCACTTT.

Ten or more counts support this clonotype. This chain uses TRBV6-6 with TRBJ2-7, with TRBD1 matching 7 bases. CDR3 length: 13 amino acids. The trim removed 6 bases at V and 3 bases at J, leaving 5 bases unmatched. Germline V gives CDR1 MNHNY, CDR2 SVGAGI (reference sequence). The CDR3, as DNA: TGTGCCAGCAGGGGACAGATAGGCTACGAGCAGTACTTC. Translation gives CASRGQIGYEQYF.

This clonotype was found a few times. The CDR3 reads CSALTGTSGKYQETQYF. The CDR3 nucleotides read TGCAGTGCCCTCACGGGGACTAGCGGCAAGTACCAAGAGACCCAGTACTTC. V is TRBV20-1 and J is TRBJ2-5, with TRBD2 identical over 11 bases. V was pared by 6 bases and J by 0 bases, with 12 bases of the junction left unmatched. Germline CDR1 DFQATT, CDR2 SNEGSKA (reference sequence). The CDR3 runs 17 residues.

The chain's CDR3 is CASRLGQGTAGNTIYF. The CDR3 bases are TGTGCAAGTCGCTTGGGACAGGGTACGGCTGGAAACACCATATATTTT. The chain employs TRBV12-2 and TRBJ1-3; whether TRBD1, the table's D call, matches the DNA was not checked. TRBV12-2 is assigned pseudogene status. This CDR3 contains 16 residues.

This clonotype was seen only a few times. This chain links TRBV4-1 with TRBJ2-7, with D possibly matching TRBD2 (5 bases). The ends were cut back, 4 bases at V and 2 bases at J, with 15 bases in the middle. Germline V gene lookup returns CDR1 MGHRA and CDR2 YSYEKL. This CDR3 is 15 amino acids long. In DNA form, the CDR3 reads TGCGCCAGCAGCCGTACGGGGTCCACAGCCTACGAGCAGTACTTC. As protein: CASSRTGSTAYEQYF.

This clonotype came up a few times. The chain joins TRBV19 to TRBJ2-6; 9 nucleotides match TRBD1. This CDR3 spans 17 amino acids. Germline V gene lookup returns CDR1 LNHDA and CDR2 SQIVND (reference sequence). V lost 7 bases and J lost 0; bases outside the gene matches: 7. This CDR3 is CASNRPGQGSGANVLTF. CDR3 sequence (DNA): TGTGCCAGTAATCGCCCGGGACAGGGCTCTGGGGCCAACGTCCTGACTTTC.

This clonotype was picked up a small number of times. The gene calls are TRBV9 and TRBJ2-7, with 8 bases fitting TRBD1. From germline, CDR1 is SGDLS and CDR2 YYNGEE. J gave up 1 base and V 5 bases, and 2 bases lay outside the gene matches. The CDR3 sequence is 13 residues long. The CDR3 DNA sequence: TGTGCCAGCAGTACAGGGGGGTCCTACGAGCAGTACTTC. Translation: CASSTGGSYEQYF.

The chain combines TRBV11-2 with TRBJ1-2; tentative D call: TRBD1 (5 bases). V was shortened by 5 bases and J by 4 bases, with 11 bases between the two germline ends. Germline V gene sequence: CDR1 SGHAT, CDR2 FQNNGV. The CDR3 sequence is 13 residues long. The CDR3 protein is CASSPRQLYGYTF. DNA of the CDR3: TGTGCCAGCAGCCCTAGACAGCTCTATGGCTACACCTTC. Variable domain in full (rest from reference TRBV11-2 and TRBJ1-2): EAGVAQSPRYKIIEKRQSVAFWCNPISGHATLYWYQQILGQGPKLLIQFQNNGVVDDSQLPKDRFSAERLKGVDSTLKIQPAKLEDSAVYLCASSPRQLYGYTFGSGTRLTVV.

The rearrangement links TRBV20-1 to TRBJ2-4, with a weak D call TRBD2 (5 bases). Trimming shortened V by 0 bases and J by 7 bases, and 13 bases separated the two germline ends. The germline CDR1 and CDR2 sequences are DFQATT and SNEGSKA (reference sequence). This CDR3 comprises 14 residues. CDR3 residues: CSARDYGPSNIQYF. The CDR3 nucleotides are TGCAGTGCTAGAGATTACGGGCCTAGCAACATTCAGTACTTC.

This clonotype was picked up a small number of times. V and J are TRBV6-1 and TRBJ2-1, with TRBD1 matching over 10 bases. V trimming: 8 bases; J trimming: 10 bases; junction bases outside the gene matches: 8. The CDR3 has 13 residues. Germline V gene sequence: CDR1 MNHNS, CDR2 SASEGT. CDR3 nucleotide sequence: TGTGCCAGCCCCCGGGGACAGGGGTGGGAGCAGTTCTTC. It codes for CASPRGQGWEQFF.